The sequence of this T cell receptor beta chain was determined in a study of T cell clusters in autoimmune cytopenias. Study results and limitations: TRB repertoire shifts in secondary cytopenia and chronic lymphocytic leukemia mostly reflected lymphoma, not autoimmunity. No experiment has yet validated the function of the T cell clusters defined in silico. No cluster-lack signature appeared between secondary cytopenia and chronic lymphocytic leukemia patients, apparently due to lymphoma masking.

TRB rearrangements were amplified by touch-down multiplex PCR with mixed TRB-A/B primers. From the multiplex PCR reads, TCRdb lists one entry per CDR3 protein and no DNA. This sample lists around 7,800 distinct CDR3 sequences; its ten largest clones have approximately 5%. TRB amplification used around 270 ng of peripheral blood genomic DNA. In the case of this clonotype: Its antigen is unidentified.

The source material was peripheral blood. This TCR was sampled from a human donor with an autoimmune cytopenia or autoimmune hepatitis (not recorded which).

The CDR3 spells CASSQDPGSWPYEQYF. The rearrangement joins TRBV14 to TRBJ2-7. The CDR3 runs to 16 residues. CDR1 is SGHDN and CDR2 is FVKESK in the germline V gene.